The rows below give T cell receptor beta chains drawn from one sample of a study of identical twins. TCRdb reprocessed the 5' RACE reads with MiXCR, giving one entry per CDR3 protein. The data contain some 330,000 distinct CDR3 sequences, about 10% of them singletons. The sample consisted of naive T cells sorted from blood. Receptors originate from a woman between 50 and 59 years old in good health. The CDR3 runs from the conserved cysteine through the conserved F or W. Each record gives: J gene, D gene, clone size, V gene, CDR3 protein, CDR3 DNA. A D gene is named only where the DNA matches it firmly. Size is stated for part of the rows, as once, few or many counts, or as a class when the clone is expanded.

J gene: TRBJ2-7
D gene: TRBD1
clone size: NA
V gene: TRBV7-9
CDR3 protein: CASSGTAYDFEQYF
CDR3 DNA: TGTGCCAGCAGCGGGACAGCGTATGATTTCGAGCAGTACTTC

J gene: TRBJ2-7
D gene: NA
clone size: few
V gene: TRBV5-5
CDR3 protein: CASSEGPTSYEQYF
CDR3 DNA: TGTGCCAGCAGCGAGGGTCCTACCTCCTACGAGCAGTACTTC

J gene: TRBJ2-2
D gene: TRBD2
clone size: many
V gene: TRBV5-1
CDR3 protein: CASSVLAGGTGELFF
CDR3 DNA: TGCGCCAGCAGCGTATTAGCGGGAGGCACCGGGGAGCTGTTTTTT

J gene: TRBJ2-5
D gene: NA
clone size: few
V gene: TRBV7-2
CDR3 protein: CASSLDGAQVETQYF
CDR3 DNA: TGTGCCAGCAGCTTAGATGGGGCACAGGTGGAGACCCAGTACTTC

J gene: TRBJ2-7
D gene: NA
clone size: many
V gene: TRBV3-1
CDR3 protein: CASSEQGVSSYEQYF
CDR3 DNA: TGTGCCAGCAGCGAGCAGGGCGTCAGCTCCTACGAGCAGTACTTC

J gene: TRBJ2-1
D gene: NA
clone size: many
V gene: TRBV29-1
CDR3 protein: CSVSRGGAEQFF
CDR3 DNA: TGCAGCGTCTCCCGGGGCGGGGCCGAGCAGTTCTTC

J gene: TRBJ2-3
D gene: TRBD1
clone size: NA
V gene: TRBV19
CDR3 protein: CASSTRTGAITDTQYF
CDR3 DNA: TGTGCCAGTAGTACCCGGACAGGGGCTATCACAGATACGCAGTATTTT

J gene: TRBJ2-5
D gene: NA
clone size: few
V gene: TRBV10-3
CDR3 protein: CAISGRGPSQETQYF
CDR3 DNA: TGTGCCATCAGTGGGCGGGGGCCATCCCAAGAGACCCAGTACTTC

J gene: TRBJ2-2
D gene: TRBD1
clone size: many
V gene: TRBV12-3/TRBV12-4
CDR3 protein: CASSSDRGTGELFF
CDR3 DNA: TGTGCCAGCAGTTCGGACAGGGGCACCGGGGAGCTGTTTTTT

J gene: TRBJ1-1
D gene: NA
clone size: few
V gene: TRBV7-8
CDR3 protein: CASSRLIPTTKPEAFF
CDR3 DNA: TGTGCCAGCAGCCGCTTAATCCCTACGACCAAACCTGAAGCTTTCTTT

J gene: TRBJ1-2
D gene: TRBD1
clone size: NA
V gene: TRBV12-3/TRBV12-4
CDR3 protein: CASRGQRSNYGYTF
CDR3 DNA: TGTGCCAGCAGGGGACAGCGTTCTAACTATGGCTACACCTTC

J gene: TRBJ2-2
D gene: NA
clone size: few
V gene: TRBV9
CDR3 protein: CASSKSGGELFF
CDR3 DNA: TGTGCCAGCAGCAAGTCCGGCGGGGAGCTGTTTTTT

J gene: TRBJ2-1
D gene: TRBD1
clone size: NA
V gene: TRBV6-1
CDR3 protein: CASSLAGTGAF
CDR3 DNA: TGTGCCAGCAGTCTTGCCGGGACAGGAGCTTTC

J gene: TRBJ1-1
D gene: TRBD1
clone size: few
V gene: TRBV5-1
CDR3 protein: CASKIQGAPEAFF
CDR3 DNA: TGCGCCAGCAAGATACAGGGGGCACCTGAAGCTTTCTTT

J gene: TRBJ2-1
D gene: NA
clone size: few
V gene: TRBV7-2
CDR3 protein: CASSLVVPNEQFF
CDR3 DNA: TGTGCCAGCAGCTTAGTAGTCCCTAATGAGCAGTTCTTC

J gene: TRBJ1-1
D gene: NA
clone size: few
V gene: TRBV20-1
CDR3 protein: CSAPGGTEAFF
CDR3 DNA: TGCAGTGCCCCAGGCGGCACTGAAGCTTTCTTT

J gene: TRBJ2-1
D gene: NA
clone size: many
V gene: TRBV12-3/TRBV12-4
CDR3 protein: CASSWSGEQFF
CDR3 DNA: TGTGCCAGCAGTTGGTCAGGGGAGCAGTTCTTC

J gene: TRBJ2-3
D gene: TRBD1
clone size: many
V gene: TRBV6-1
CDR3 protein: CASSPGTGTDTQYF
CDR3 DNA: TGTGCCAGCAGTCCCGGGACAGGGACAGATACGCAGTATTTT

J gene: TRBJ1-5
D gene: NA
clone size: NA
V gene: TRBV12-3/TRBV12-4
CDR3 protein: CASSPEIRGSLNQPQHF
CDR3 DNA: TGTGCCAGCAGCCCGGAGATCCGGGGCTCCCTCAATCAGCCCCAGCATTTT

J gene: TRBJ1-2
D gene: NA
clone size: few
V gene: TRBV5-1
CDR3 protein: CASSSATGNYGYTF
CDR3 DNA: TGCGCCAGCAGCTCAGCCACAGGGAACTATGGCTACACCTTC

J gene: TRBJ2-7
D gene: NA
clone size: NA
V gene: TRBV7-9
CDR3 protein: CASSLRPVPYEQYF
CDR3 DNA: TGTGCCAGCAGCTTACGGCCGGTTCCCTACGAGCAGTACTTC

J gene: TRBJ2-7
D gene: TRBD2
clone size: NA
V gene: TRBV20-1
CDR3 protein: CSARGTSVMRYEQYF
CDR3 DNA: TGCAGTGCTAGGGGGACTAGCGTGATGCGCTACGAGCAGTACTTC

J gene: TRBJ2-1
D gene: NA
clone size: many
V gene: TRBV5-1
CDR3 protein: CASSSGTPPNEQFF
CDR3 DNA: TGCGCCAGCAGCTCCGGGACTCCACCCAATGAGCAGTTCTTC

J gene: TRBJ1-2
D gene: NA
clone size: few
V gene: TRBV29-1
CDR3 protein: CSVAGGHSTNYGYTF
CDR3 DNA: TGCAGCGTTGCGGGTGGGCACAGCACTAACTATGGCTACACCTTC